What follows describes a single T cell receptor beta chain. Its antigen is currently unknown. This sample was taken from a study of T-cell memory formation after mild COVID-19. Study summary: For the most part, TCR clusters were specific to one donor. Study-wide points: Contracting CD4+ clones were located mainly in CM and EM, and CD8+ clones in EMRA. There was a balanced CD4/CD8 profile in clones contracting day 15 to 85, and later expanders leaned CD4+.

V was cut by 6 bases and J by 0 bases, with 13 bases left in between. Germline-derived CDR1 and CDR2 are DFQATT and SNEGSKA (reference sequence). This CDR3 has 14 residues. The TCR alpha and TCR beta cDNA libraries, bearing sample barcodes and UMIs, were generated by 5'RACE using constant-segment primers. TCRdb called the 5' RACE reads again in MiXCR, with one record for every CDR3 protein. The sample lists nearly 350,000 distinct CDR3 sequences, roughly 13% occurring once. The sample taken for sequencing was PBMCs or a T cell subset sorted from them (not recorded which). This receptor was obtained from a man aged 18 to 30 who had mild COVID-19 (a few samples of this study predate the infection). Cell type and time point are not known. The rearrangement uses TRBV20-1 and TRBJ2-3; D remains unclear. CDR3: CSAYKTDSTDTQYF. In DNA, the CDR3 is TGCAGTGCCTATAAGACCGACAGCACAGATACGCAGTATTTT.